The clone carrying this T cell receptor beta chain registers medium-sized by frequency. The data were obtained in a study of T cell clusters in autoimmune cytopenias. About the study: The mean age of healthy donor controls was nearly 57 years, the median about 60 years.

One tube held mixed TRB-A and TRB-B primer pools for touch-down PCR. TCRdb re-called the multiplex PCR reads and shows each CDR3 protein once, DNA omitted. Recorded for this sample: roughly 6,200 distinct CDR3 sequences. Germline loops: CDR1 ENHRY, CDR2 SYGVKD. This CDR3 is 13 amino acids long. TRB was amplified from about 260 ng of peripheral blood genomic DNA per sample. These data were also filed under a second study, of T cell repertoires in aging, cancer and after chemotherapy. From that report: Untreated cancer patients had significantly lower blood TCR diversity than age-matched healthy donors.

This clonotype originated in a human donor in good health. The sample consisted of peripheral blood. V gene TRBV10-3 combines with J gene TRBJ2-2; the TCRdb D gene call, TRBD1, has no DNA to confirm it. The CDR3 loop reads CAISGGATGELFF.